This T cell receptor beta chain is from a study of control samples from healthy donors and cancer patients. Profiled with immunoSEQ multiplex PCR; TCRdb holds only in-frame clones, not every one. The data show around 160,000 clones, approximately 94% seen once. The length of the CDR3 is 19 residues. The source of this sequence is a man aged 18 to 30 in good health. The chain joins TRBV21-1 to TRBJ2-3; whether TRBD2, the table's D call, matches the DNA was not checked. TRBV21-1 is a pseudogene locus. Input material: blood. The CDR3 reads CASSKGRIAGVKGRDTQYF. CDR3 nucleotide sequence: TGTGCCAGCAGCAAAGGTCGTATAGCGGGAGTAAAAGGTAGAGATACGCAGTATTTT.